The 15 T cell receptor beta chains below come from one sample, sequenced in a study of PD-1 blockade in classical Hodgkin lymphoma. In every patient, relapse followed autologous stem cell transplantation, while exposure to brentuximab vedotin differed. Assay used: immunoSEQ multiplex PCR; TCRdb lists only in-frame clones, some missing. Among about 58,000 clones listed, around 90% were seen once. This material consisted of peripheral blood mononuclear cells (PBMCs), taken before the second cycle of nivolumab. These receptors were obtained from a human donor with classical Hodgkin lymphoma.

V is TRBV5-4 and J is TRBJ1-1; the D gene is possibly TRBD1 (5 bases). Trimming left V 0 bases short and J 7 bases short, with 10 bases between. The CDR3 covers 13 residues. CDR1 is SGHNT and CDR2 is YYREEE in the germline V gene (reference sequence). CDR3 bases: TGTGCCAGCAGCTTGGACCGGGACGGTGAAGCTTTCTTT. Its translation: CASSLDRDGEAFF.

The gene calls are TRBV6-1 and TRBJ1-2; D is perhaps TRBD1 (6 bases). The CDR3 totals 15 residues. The germline V gene has CDR1 MNHNS and CDR2 SASEGT. Trimming took 3 bases from V and 3 from J, leaving 14 bases between them. The CDR3 protein is CASSDYRVADYGYTF. The CDR3 DNA reads as TGTGCCAGCAGTGATTACAGGGTTGCGGACTATGGCTACACCTTC.

The CDR3 reads CASTGQGYTEAFF. In nucleotides, the CDR3 is TGCGCCAGCACCGGACAGGGATACACTGAAGCTTTCTTT. The rearrangement uses TRBV10-2 and TRBJ1-1; 8 nucleotides match TRBD1. The CDR3 sequence is 13 residues long. The V segment lost 7 bases and the J segment 3 bases; nucleotides outside the gene matches: 4. Germline CDR1 and CDR2: WSHSY and SAAADI.

This chain connects TRBV5-1 to TRBJ2-3; D ambiguous. Germline V gene data show CDR1 as SGHRS and CDR2 as YFSETQ. The CDR3 extends over 15 amino acids. V was shortened by 3 bases and J by 0 bases, with 11 bases between the two germline ends. CDR3 in amino acids: CASSSDGSSTDTQYF. The CDR3 DNA follows: TGCGCCAGCAGCTCGGATGGTTCTAGCACAGATACGCAGTATTTT.

The chain is built from TRBV5-1 and TRBJ1-6, with D uncertain. The CDR3 loop spans 14 amino acids. The V end lost 0 bases, the J end lost 7 bases, and 8 bases lay between the germline ends. Germline V gives CDR1 SGHRS, CDR2 YFSETQ. The CDR3 loop is CASSLDTGNSPLHF. In DNA, the CDR3 is TGCGCCAGCAGCTTGGATACCGGAAATTCACCCCTCCACTTT. The variable domain in full, with the rest retrieved from reference TRBV5-1 and TRBJ1-6, is KAGVTQTPRYLIKTRGQQVTLSCSPISGHRSVSWYQQTPGQGLQFLFEYFSETQRNKGNFPGRFSGRQFSNSRSEMNVSTLELGDSALYLCASSLDTGNSPLHFGNGTRLTVT.

The rearrangement links TRBV5-1 to TRBJ1-5; D may be TRBD1 (6 bases). CDR1 is SGHRS, CDR2 YFSETQ, per germline. This CDR3 comprises 15 residues. Trimming took 0 bases from V and 6 from J, leaving 13 bases between them. CDR3 DNA sequence: TGCGCCAGCAGCTTGGACGGCGGGGGCGTTCAGCCCCAGCATTTT. Translating it yields CASSLDGGGVQPQHF.

The rearrangement joins TRBV5-8 to TRBJ1-2; the match to TRBD1 covers 7 bases. The germline gives CDR1 SGHTS, CDR2 YDEGEE. The junction had 10 bases not matched to a gene; V was cut back by 0 bases and J by 8 bases. CDR3 length equals 15 residues. Written as DNA, the CDR3 is TGTGCCAGCAGCTTGGACAGGGGACTGATGATAGGCTACACCTTC. Translated: CASSLDRGLMIGYTF.

J is TRBJ1-2 and V is TRBV7-9; D gene unclear. This CDR3 comprises 13 residues. Per the germline V gene, CDR1 is SEHNR and CDR2 is FQNEAQ (reference sequence). V lost 3 bases to trimming and J lost 4 bases, with 9 bases between them. CDR3 in DNA: TGTGCCAGCAGCTTCCTAGCCTCCTATGGCTACACCTTC. It encodes CASSFLASYGYTF.

The chain is built from TRBV25-1 and TRBJ2-1, with D unresolved. Looked up from germline, CDR1 is MGHDK and CDR2 is SYGVNS. The CDR3 has 13 amino acids. Trimming shortened V by 2 bases and J by 10 bases, and 12 bases separated the two germline ends. The CDR3 region has the DNA TGTGCCAGCAGTGAAGGCGACGTCGAGGAGCAGTTCTTC. Protein sequence: CASSEGDVEEQFF.

The CDR3 sequence is CASSGGFTNTEAFF. CDR3 in DNA: TGCGCCAGCAGCGGGGGATTCACCAACACTGAAGCTTTCTTT. The chain carries TRBV5-1 and TRBJ1-1; D is possibly TRBD1 (5 bases). The V end lost 4 bases, the J end lost 2 bases, and 12 bases lay between the germline ends. This CDR3 has 14 residues. Germline CDR1 is SGHRS and CDR2 is YFSETQ.

The V and J genes are TRBV5-1 and TRBJ2-5; D is possibly TRBD2 (5 bases). There are 15 residues in the CDR3. V was pared by 2 bases and J by 4 bases, with 15 bases between. Germline values: CDR1 SGHRS, CDR2 YFSETQ. The chain's CDR3 is CASSFIRRAGETQYF. CDR3 bases: TGCGCCAGCAGCTTTATTCGGCGGGCGGGAGAGACCCAGTACTTC.

V usage is TRBV5-1 and J usage is TRBJ2-7; 13 bases match TRBD2. CDR3 length: 17 amino acids. After removal of 3 bases from V and 3 bases from J, the junction contained 9 bases not matched to a gene. CDR1 SGHRS and CDR2 YFSETQ come from the germline V gene. In nucleotides, the CDR3 is TGCGCCAGCAGCTACGGACTAGCGGGGGAGTATGGCTACGAGCAGTACTTC. This sequence encodes CASSYGLAGEYGYEQYF.

The CDR3 nucleotides read TGTGCCAGCAGCTTACAGGGGGAAAATCAGCCCCAGCATTTT. Translating it yields CASSLQGENQPQHF. V gene TRBV5-4 combines with J gene TRBJ1-5, with 8 bases fitting TRBD1. The CDR3 length is 14 residues. The V and J ends lost 2 bases and 4 bases, in that order; junction bases with no gene match: 2. Germline CDR1 is SGHNT and CDR2 is YYREEE (reference sequence).

This chain links TRBV4-2 with TRBJ2-5; 10 nucleotides match TRBD2. Trimming took 0 bases from V and 3 from J; bases not matched to a gene: 7. Germline V CDR1 and CDR2: LGHNA, YNFKEQ. The CDR3 has 17 amino acids. CDR3 region: CASSQEASGGAEETQYF. CDR3 coding DNA: TGTGCCAGCAGCCAAGAGGCGAGCGGGGGGGCTGAAGAGACCCAGTACTTC.

The rearrangement uses TRBV5-1 and TRBJ1-5, with a possible D match to TRBD1 (5 bases). The CDR3 runs 14 residues. Per germline, CDR1 SGHRS and CDR2 YFSETQ. Trimming removed 4 bases at V and 0 bases at J, with 8 bases between. The CDR3 reads CASSPGTSNQPQHF. The CDR3 DNA reads TGCGCCAGCAGCCCAGGGACTAGCAATCAGCCCCAGCATTTT.